These T cell receptor beta chains were read from a single sample in a study of Ad26.COV2.S vaccination and SARS-CoV-2 variants. Profiled with immunoSEQ multiplex PCR; TCRdb holds only in-frame clones, not every one. The sample carries fewer than 400,000 clones, about nine tenths recorded once. The specimen was peripheral blood, collected in a trial of Ad26.COV2.S vaccine versus placebo. These receptors all stem from a person between 18 and 59 years old who received the Ad26.COV2.S COVID-19 vaccine or a placebo. CDR3s include the opening cysteine and the closing phenylalanine or tryptophan. A D gene is named only where the DNA matches it firmly. Clone size is shown for a subset of rows, as once, few, many or a class of expanded clone.

>NA|TRBJ1-5|TRBV2|TRBD1
CASSVRTGNQPQHF
TGTGCCAGCAGTGTGAGGACAGGGAATCAGCCCCAGCATTTT
>NA|TRBJ2-3|TRBV7-9|TRBD1
CASSLRGLRTDTQYF
TGTGCCAGCAGCCTAAGGGGGCTACGCACAGATACGCAGTATTTT
>few|TRBJ1-6|TRBV6-1|NA
CASSDQYDSPLHF
TGTGCCAGCAGTGACCAGTACGATTCACCCCTCCACTTT
>NA|TRBJ1-1|TRBV7-2|NA
CASSLMSLGNTEAFF
TGTGCCAGCAGCTTAATGTCCCTGGGGAACACTGAAGCTTTCTTT
>once|TRBJ2-7|TRBV6-5|TRBD2
CASRGTSGISYEQYF
TGTGCCAGCAGAGGGACTAGCGGTATCTCCTACGAGCAGTACTTC
>NA|TRBJ2-3|TRBV5-1|NA
CASSLDSTSTDTQYF
TGCGCCAGCAGCTTGGACAGCACTAGCACAGATACGCAGTATTTT
>NA|TRBJ2-1|TRBV3-1/TRBV3-2|NA
CASSLSGSQFF
TGTGCCAGCAGCCTCAGCGGGTCCCAGTTCTTC
>few|TRBJ2-2|TRBV2|NA
CASMLQGSTGELFF
TGTGCCAGCATGCTACAGGGTAGCACCGGGGAGCTGTTTTTT
>NA|TRBJ1-6|TRBV6-1|TRBD1
CASSEGQGDNSPLHF
TGTGCCAGCAGTGAAGGTCAGGGGGATAATTCACCCCTCCACTTT
>NA|TRBJ1-1|TRBV4-1|TRBD1
CASSAGGTEAFF
TGCGCCAGCAGCGCAGGGGGCACTGAAGCTTTCTTT
>NA|TRBJ2-7|TRBV6-4|TRBD1
CATYRGAPYEQYF
TGTGCCACCTACAGGGGCGCCCCCTACGAGCAGTACTTC
>few|TRBJ1-2|TRBV7-2|TRBD1
CASSLFRGQGDTF
TGTGCCAGCAGCTTGTTTCGGGGACAGGGGGACACCTTC
>NA|TRBJ1-1|TRBV7-9|NA
CASSLGSNEAFF
TGTGCCAGCAGCTTAGGCTCAAATGAAGCTTTCTTT
>once|TRBJ2-2|TRBV10-1|NA
CASSPGQKFTSGELFF
TGCGCCAGCAGTCCCGGACAGAAGTTTACGTCCGGGGAGCTGTTTTTT
>few|TRBJ1-3|TRBV29-1|NA
CSVSDPESGNTIYF
TGCAGCGTTTCTGACCCGGAGTCTGGAAACACCATATATTTT
>NA|TRBJ1-2|TRBV6-5|NA
CASSYDTGINYGYTF
TGTGCCAGCAGTTACGACACAGGGATTAACTATGGCTACACCTTC
>NA|TRBJ1-2|TRBV7-8|NA
CASSPQGHGYTF
TGTGCCAGCAGCCCCCAGGGTCATGGCTACACCTTC
>NA|TRBJ1-5|TRBV6-5|NA
CASSYSTGGNQPQHF
TGTGCCAGCAGTTACTCGACCGGTGGCAATCAGCCCCAGCATTTT
>NA|TRBJ2-2|TRBV4-1|NA
CASSQVGGTGELFF
TGCGCCAGCAGCCAAGTGGGAGGAACCGGGGAGCTGTTTTTT
>NA|TRBJ2-2|TRBV10-3|NA
CAISDIQGRRTGELFF
TGTGCCATCAGTGATATCCAGGGGCGCCGGACCGGGGAGCTGTTTTTT
>NA|TRBJ2-3|TRBV6-2/TRBV6-3|NA
CASSRDIGTDTQYF
TGTGCCAGCAGCCGGGACATAGGCACAGATACGCAGTATTTT
>once|TRBJ2-2|TRBV19|NA
CASSTMTYTGELFF
TGTGCCAGTAGTACCATGACTTACACCGGGGAGCTGTTTTTT
>NA|TRBJ2-6|TRBV7-9|NA
CASSLGGRHANVLTF
TGTGCCAGCAGCTTAGGGGGCCGACACGCCAACGTCCTGACTTTC
>NA|TRBJ1-5|TRBV5-1|TRBD1
CASSSTGDHQPQHF
TGCGCCAGCAGCTCGACAGGGGATCATCAGCCCCAGCATTTT
>NA|TRBJ1-4|TRBV20-1|NA
CSASVGRARANEKLFF
TGCAGTGCTAGTGTTGGGAGGGCTCGAGCTAATGAAAAACTGTTTTTT
>NA|TRBJ1-2|TRBV4-3|NA
CASSQARFNYGYTF
TGCGCCAGCAGCCAAGCCAGGTTTAACTATGGCTACACCTTC
>NA|TRBJ1-3|TRBV11-3|TRBD1
CASSGGQDSGNTIYF
TGTGCCAGCAGCGGGGGACAGGATTCTGGAAACACCATATATTTT
>NA|TRBJ1-1|TRBV4-1|NA
CASSQVTLNTEAFF
TGCGCCAGCAGCCAAGTAACGCTGAACACTGAAGCTTTCTTT
>NA|TRBJ1-2|TRBV18|NA
CASSPATEANYGYTF
TGTGCCAGCTCACCAGCGACAGAAGCTAACTATGGCTACACCTTC
>NA|TRBJ1-6|TRBV6-5|NA
CASSQGSPLHF
TGTGCCAGCAGTCAGGGGTCACCCCTCCACTTT
>NA|TRBJ2-2|TRBV7-9|NA
CASSSPSSGELFF
TGTGCCAGCAGCTCTCCAAGCTCCGGGGAGCTGTTTTTT
>NA|TRBJ1-1|TRBV6-5|NA
CASSYKLTESEAFF
TGTGCCAGCAGTTACAAATTGACAGAAAGTGAAGCTTTCTTT
>NA|TRBJ1-3|TRBV4-1|TRBD1
CASSQDQGETIYF
TGCGCCAGCAGCCAAGATCAGGGGGAGACCATATATTTT
>NA|TRBJ2-1|TRBV7-8|NA
CASSFGPGRGAGNEQFF
TGTGCCAGCAGCTTTGGGCCCGGCCGGGGGGCGGGGAATGAGCAGTTCTTC
>NA|TRBJ2-5|TRBV19|TRBD2
CASSNRLAGGRETQYF
TGTGCCAGTAGTAACCGACTAGCGGGGGGTCGGGAGACCCAGTACTTC
>NA|TRBJ1-1|TRBV7-6|NA
CASSLGAGGDTEAFF
TGTGCCAGCAGCTTAGGGGCGGGTGGGGACACTGAAGCTTTCTTT
>NA|TRBJ1-5|TRBV5-1|NA
CASSYFGGAYQPQHF
TGCGCCAGCAGCTACTTTGGGGGAGCCTATCAGCCCCAGCATTTT